What follows are 25 T cell receptor beta chains derived from one specimen sequenced in a study of blood T cell repertoires in COVID-19 (dated by TCRdb to about 2020). The library was obtained by the immunoSEQ multiplex PCR assay. TCRdb's version of the immuneACCESS table is confined to in-frame rearrangements and falls short of the full clone set. An unresolved V gene accounts for under half of the shortfall where checked; the remainder is of unknown origin. The sample table holds about 220,000 clones, of which around 80% were seen once. The ten largest clonotypes hold 5.1% of the sample. Sequencing was carried out using peripheral blood. All receptors derive from a woman in her fifties or sixties who had recovered from COVID-19.

In this sample, this clone turned up once. This sequence joins TRBV6-2 or TRBV6-3 and TRBJ2-3; 13 bases map to TRBD2. Germline-derived CDR1 and CDR2 are MNHEY and SVGEGT. The CDR3 runs to 18 residues. Unmatched junction bases numbered 5, after V lost 0 bases and J lost 2 bases. This CDR3 reads CASSYSRLAGGHTDTQYF. CDR3 coding DNA: TGTGCCAGCAGTTACTCGAGACTAGCGGGGGGACACACAGATACGCAGTATTTT.

The genes are TRBV2 and TRBJ2-7; 13 positions agree with TRBD2. V was pared by 6 bases and J by 7 bases, with 6 bases of the junction left unmatched. CDR1 SNHLY and CDR2 FYNNEI come from the germline V gene. The CDR3 consists of 14 residues. CDR3: CASRAGLAGSEQYF. As DNA, the CDR3 is TGTGCCAGCAGGGCGGGACTAGCGGGGAGTGAGCAGTACTTC.

This clone came up a few times. The chain combines TRBV19 with TRBJ2-2; 10 positions match TRBD1. Germline CDR1 reads LNHDA; CDR2 reads SQIVND (reference sequence). The V and J ends lost 7 bases and 5 bases, in that order; junction bases with no gene match: 13. This CDR3 is built from 17 residues. The CDR3 loop is CASKVRVGTGVTGELFF. DNA of the CDR3: TGTGCCAGTAAAGTTCGGGTTGGGACAGGGGTTACCGGGGAGCTGTTTTTT.

The chain links TRBV11-1 to TRBJ2-7, with D unresolved. Germline V gives CDR1 SGHAT, CDR2 FQDESV (reference sequence). V lost 5 bases and J 2 bases, leaving 4 bases between the germline ends. The CDR3 runs 11 residues. The CDR3: CASSLAYEQYF. For the CDR3, the DNA is TGTGCCAGCAGCCTCGCCTACGAGCAGTACTTC.

In its sample, this clone was seen once. V usage is TRBV23-1 and J usage is TRBJ2-1; no definite D call. TRBV23-1 is annotated as an ORF whose role is uncertain. Trimming removed 2 bases at V and 5 bases at J, with 13 bases between. This CDR3 contains 15 residues. CDR3 bases: TGCGCCAGCAGTCAAAGTTGGCCCCCCCACAATGAGCAGTTCTTC. Translated: CASSQSWPPHNEQFF.

The chain combines TRBV5-1 with TRBJ1-3, with D maybe TRBD1 (6 bases). Germline V gene data show CDR1 as SGHRS and CDR2 as YFSETQ. The V and J ends lost 0 bases and 1 base respectively, with 11 bases between them. CDR3 size: 16 residues. This CDR3 is CASSLAGVVSGNTIYF. The CDR3 DNA sequence: TGCGCCAGCAGCTTGGCAGGGGTAGTGTCTGGAAACACCATATATTTT. The entire variable domain, with the rest obtained from reference TRBV5-1 and TRBJ1-3, is as follows: KAGVTQTPRYLIKTRGQQVTLSCSPISGHRSVSWYQQTPGQGLQFLFEYFSETQRNKGNFPGRFSGRQFSNSRSEMNVSTLELGDSALYLCASSLAGVVSGNTIYFGEGSWLTVV.

This clone is a singleton in its sample. The chain has TRBV21-1 and TRBJ2-3; TRBD2, as called in the table, went unchecked against the DNA. TRBV21-1 is marked as a pseudogene. There are 17 residues in the CDR3. CDR3 sequence reads: CASSKGATGLCTDTQYF. The CDR3, as DNA: TGTGCCAGCAGCAAAGGGGCTACGGGGTTATGCACAGATACGCAGTATTTT.

This rearrangement joins TRBV5-4 to TRBJ2-7, with D maybe TRBD2 (6 bases). V lost 4 bases and J 0 bases, leaving 14 bases between the germline ends. Germline V gives CDR1 SGHNT, CDR2 YYREEE (reference sequence). CDR3 length: 15 amino acids. The CDR3 loop reads CASSPPGASSYEQYF. The DNA of the CDR3 is TGTGCCAGCAGCCCGCCGGGAGCTAGCTCCTACGAGCAGTACTTC.

V gene TRBV19 combines with J gene TRBJ2-5, with a tentative D call TRBD1 (6 bases). From germline, CDR1 is LNHDA and CDR2 SQIVND (reference sequence). V dropped 1 base and J dropped 0 bases, with 6 bases sitting between them. The CDR3 sequence is 14 residues long. This CDR3 reads CASSIGTDQETQYF. The CDR3 DNA follows: TGTGCCAGTAGTATAGGGACAGACCAAGAGACCCAGTACTTC.

This chain links TRBV4-1 with TRBJ1-4, with 12 bases aligning to TRBD1. V shed 8 bases, J shed 5 bases, and the junction held 21 bases outside the gene matches. This CDR3 has 20 residues. Germline V gives CDR1 MGHRA, CDR2 YSYEKL. Here the CDR3 reads CASRPLPVSRDRGRNEKLFF. The CDR3 coding sequence is TGCGCCAGCCGACCACTTCCCGTGTCCCGGGACAGGGGGCGGAATGAAAAACTGTTTTTT.

This clone was picked up a small number of times. The rearrangement uses TRBV9 and TRBJ2-7; D unclear. Trimming stripped 0 bases from V and 2 bases from J, with 6 bases between. The germline gives CDR1 SGDLS, CDR2 YYNGEE. CDR3 length: 13 residues. CDR3 region: CASSVGTTYEQYF. CDR3 in DNA: TGTGCCAGCAGCGTAGGCACAACCTACGAGCAGTACTTC.

The chain joins TRBV7-9 to TRBJ2-7, with 11 bases matching TRBD1. This CDR3 has 14 residues. Germline V gives CDR1 SEHNR, CDR2 FQNEAQ (reference sequence). Trimming cost V 5 bases and J 3 bases; bases outside gene matches: 3. CDR3 in DNA: TGTGCCAGCAGCGGGGACAGGGGGTTCTACGAGCAGTACTTC. Translated: CASSGDRGFYEQYF.

In its sample, this clone was seen once. The chain has TRBV15 and TRBJ1-2; D call uncertain. Deletions cut 0 bases from V and 7 bases from J, with 15 bases between. Germline-derived CDR1 and CDR2 are LNHNV and YYDKDF (reference sequence). The CDR3 is 15 residues long. CDR3 DNA sequence: TGTGCCACCAGCAGAGATGAGGCGTCCGCCCCTGGCTACACCTTC. Translation gives CATSRDEASAPGYTF.

The chain carries TRBV6-2 or TRBV6-3 and TRBJ1-4; 9 positions agree with TRBD1. Germline V gene data show CDR1 as MNHEY and CDR2 as SVGEGT. This CDR3 spans 16 amino acids. The J segment lost 4 bases and the V segment lost 5 bases, leaving 8 bases of the junction unmatched. The CDR3 here is CASSTMPGQGNEKLFF. In DNA, the CDR3 is TGTGCCAGCAGTACTATGCCGGGACAGGGTAATGAAAAACTGTTTTTT.

The rearrangement joins TRBV9 to TRBJ1-4, with a tentative D call TRBD1 (5 bases). The CDR3 length is 15 residues. Looked up from germline, CDR1 is SGDLS and CDR2 is YYNGEE. Trimming cost V 0 bases and J 5 bases, with 11 bases left between them. CDR3 loop: CASSVAPGQNEKLFF. Here the CDR3 DNA reads TGTGCCAGCAGCGTAGCGCCAGGGCAGAATGAAAAACTGTTTTTT.

The J gene is TRBJ1-3, the V gene TRBV5-6; no clear D. The ends were cut back, 7 bases at V and 0 bases at J, with 8 bases in the middle. CDR3 size: 13 residues. From germline, CDR1 is SGHDT and CDR2 YYEEEE. The CDR3: CASRPFSGNTIYF. CDR3 DNA sequence: TGTGCCAGCCGTCCTTTCTCTGGAAACACCATATATTTT.

This sequence joins TRBV7-2 and TRBJ2-1, with TRBD2 identical over 8 bases. This CDR3 has 15 amino acids. The trim removed 3 bases at V and 10 bases at J, leaving 11 bases unmatched. Germline CDR1 SGHTA, CDR2 FQGNSA. CDR3 sequence (DNA): TGTGCCAGCAGCTTTGCGGGGGGCAGAGATGGGGAGCAGTTCTTC. This gives the protein CASSFAGGRDGEQFF.

The chain combines TRBV7-3 with TRBJ2-2, with 11 bases fitting TRBD2. The CDR3 has 16 residues. The germline V gene encodes CDR1 SGHTA and CDR2 FQGTGA. V dropped 5 bases and J dropped 4; count of bases not matched to a gene: 6. The CDR3 coding sequence is TGTGCCAGCAGCGCTAGCGGGGGGAGCTTCACCGGGGAGCTGTTTTTT. Translated: CASSASGGSFTGELFF.

The chain is built from TRBV5-1 and TRBJ2-7; D ambiguous. Trimming shortened V by 1 base and J by 0 bases, and 8 bases separated the two germline ends. Per germline, CDR1 SGHRS and CDR2 YFSETQ. The CDR3 is 14 amino acids. In DNA, the CDR3 is TGCGCCAGCAGCTTGATCCTATACTCCTACGAGCAGTACTTC. Its protein product is CASSLILYSYEQYF.

This clone occurred a few times. The chain combines TRBV4-1 with TRBJ1-6, with TRBD1 matching over 8 bases. The CDR3 is 14 amino acids. J gave up 9 bases and V 4 bases, and 5 bases lay outside the gene matches. Germline CDR1 is MGHRA and CDR2 is YSYEKL. CDR3 DNA: TGCGCCAGCAGCCGCCCGGGACAGGCTTCACCCCTCCACTTT. It yields the protein CASSRPGQASPLHF.

This chain links TRBV6-5 with TRBJ2-5, with D possibly being TRBD2 (5 bases). This CDR3 comprises 14 residues. V gave up 4 bases and J gave up 7 bases, with 16 bases separating them. The germline gives CDR1 MNHEY, CDR2 SVGAGI. The CDR3 DNA follows: TGTGCCAGCAGTTCCCACGGGAAGGTTGGGACCCAGTACTTC. It encodes CASSSHGKVGTQYF.

The CDR3, as DNA: TGTGCCAGCAGCTCGACTAGCGGATCCTACGAGCAGTACTTC. Translating it yields CASSSTSGSYEQYF. The chain joins TRBV7-2 to TRBJ2-7; the match to TRBD2 covers 9 bases. V lost 4 bases and J lost 1; bases outside the gene matches: 2. Germline V lookup: CDR1 SGHTA, CDR2 FQGNSA. CDR3 length: 14 residues.

The gene calls are TRBV19 and TRBJ1-1, with D tentatively TRBD1 (6 bases). Germline CDR1 reads LNHDA; CDR2 reads SQIVND (reference sequence). Deletions cut 2 bases from V and 0 bases from J, with 19 bases between. The CDR3 contains 18 residues. The CDR3 region is CASSIPRQAPRLNTEAFF. For the CDR3, the DNA is TGTGCCAGTAGTATACCTCGACAGGCCCCGCGATTGAACACTGAAGCTTTCTTT.

Within the sample, this clone is medium-sized (0.01 to 0.1%). The chain links TRBV5-4 to TRBJ2-7; 10 nucleotides match TRBD1. V was pared by 5 bases and J by 2 bases, with 7 bases of the junction left unmatched. The CDR3 covers 15 residues. Germline V gives CDR1 SGHNT, CDR2 YYREEE (reference sequence). The CDR3 region is CASSLTGTGAYEQYF. CDR3 DNA: TGTGCCAGCAGTTTAACCGGGACAGGGGCCTACGAGCAGTACTTC.

This clone was recorded once. This chain uses TRBV21-1 with TRBJ1-1. TRBV21-1 is tagged as a pseudogene. This CDR3 comprises 11 residues. As DNA, the CDR3 is TGTGCCAGCAGCCTGGGGAGGTTAGCTTTCTTT. Its translation is CASSLGRLAFF.